This T cell receptor (beta chain) was retrieved from a study of blood T cell repertoires in COVID-19. Trimming took off 5 bases at V and 7 bases at J, with 12 bases between the two ends. The CDR3 extends over 13 amino acids. Sequencing was performed with immunoSEQ multiplex PCR; in TCRdb, only in-frame clones are kept and a portion is missing. The sample yields almost 250,000 clones, more than 70% seen once. The chain is built from TRBV12-3 or TRBV12-4 and TRBJ1-5; D unclear. The sample consisted of peripheral blood. The source of this sequence is a woman of 80 years or more with COVID-19, enrolled during active disease. The DNA for the CDR3 is TGTGCCAGCAGTCCCCAGGTTGGGCAGCCCCAGCATTTT. As protein: CASSPQVGQPQHF.